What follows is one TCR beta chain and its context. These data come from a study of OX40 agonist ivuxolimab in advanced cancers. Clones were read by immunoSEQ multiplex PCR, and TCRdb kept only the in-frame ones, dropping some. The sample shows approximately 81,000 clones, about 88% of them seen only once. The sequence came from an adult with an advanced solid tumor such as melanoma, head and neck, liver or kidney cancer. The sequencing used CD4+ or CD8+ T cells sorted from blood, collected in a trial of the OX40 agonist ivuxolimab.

CDR3 protein: CASSWGLVGGTDTQYF. The CDR3 region has the DNA TGTGCCAGCAGCTGGGGACTAGTGGGGGGCACAGATACGCAGTATTTT. The chain joins TRBV5-4 to TRBJ2-3, with 8 bases matching TRBD2. Germline trimming cut 3 bases from V and 1 base from J; bases unmatched to any gene: 7. The CDR3 sequence is 16 residues long. Germline CDR1 is SGHNT and CDR2 is YYREEE (reference sequence).